The 4 T cell receptor beta chains in this list originate from one sample, sequenced in a study of cytomegalovirus exposure and HLA in healthy donors. The PCR was carried out with 60 Vbeta primers and 13 Jbeta primers. Here immunoSEQ multiplex PCR was the method, and the copy in TCRdb shows in-frame clones only, minus some. The top ten clones hold roughly 3.7% of a sample with fewer than 140,000 clones, 70% to 80% of them seen once. Sequencing input: PBMCs. The receptors come from a man between 60 and 75 years old in good health and CMV-seronegative.

The chain links TRBV5-1 to TRBJ2-4, with TRBD1 matching over 8 bases. The length of the CDR3 is 14 residues. Germline V gene sequence: CDR1 SGHRS, CDR2 YFSETQ. The V and J ends lost 3 bases and 5 bases, in that order; junction bases with no gene match: 4. The CDR3 coding sequence is TGCGCCAGCAGCTCAGGACAGGGAGAAAACATTCAGTACTTC. Amino acids: CASSSGQGENIQYF.

J is TRBJ1-6 and V is TRBV7-6; D unclear. The V gene's germline CDR1 is SGHVS and CDR2 FNYEAQ. CDR3 length: 15 amino acids. Trimming took 1 base from V and 9 from J, leaving 13 bases between them. The CDR3 coding sequence is TGTGCCAGCAGCTTAGGGTCTGCGGGTGGTTCACCCCTCCACTTT. It is translated as CASSLGSAGGSPLHF.

The rearrangement links TRBV18 to TRBJ2-1, with 7 bases aligning to TRBD2. The germline gives CDR1 KGHSH, CDR2 LQKENI. The J segment lost 0 bases and the V segment lost 6 bases, leaving 8 bases of the junction unmatched. The CDR3 covers 16 residues. CDR3 sequence: CASSPPGGSSYNEQFF. The CDR3 bases are TGTGCCAGCTCGCCCCCGGGGGGTAGCTCCTACAATGAGCAGTTCTTC.

The chain is built from TRBV19 and TRBJ2-5; TRBD2 matches at 13 bases. CDR3 size: 15 residues. V lost 1 base, J lost 5 bases, and 1 base stayed unmatched. Germline V gene lookup returns CDR1 LNHDA and CDR2 SQIVND (reference sequence). CDR3 residues: CASSIVTSGGETQYF. CDR3 nucleotides: TGTGCCAGTAGTATAGTGACTAGCGGGGGGGAGACCCAGTACTTC. The full variable domain, its missing parts supplied by reference TRBV19 and TRBJ2-5, is DGGITQSPKYLFRKEGQNVTLSCEQNLNHDAMYWYRQDPGQGLRLIYYSQIVNDFQKGDIAEGYSVSREKKESFPLTVTSAQKNPTAFYLCASSIVTSGGETQYFGPGTRLLVL.